This T cell receptor (beta chain) was recorded in a study of blood T cell repertoires in COVID-19. In the study overall: From T cells, B-cell-depleted T cells, or PBMCs came the material, which was cDNA or gDNA.

Germline V gene data show CDR1 as SGHKS and CDR2 as YYEKEE (reference sequence). The V end was cut by 4 bases, the J end by 4 bases, with 17 bases between. The CDR3 is 16 residues long. Repertoires were generated with immunoSEQ multiplex PCR, while TCRdb's copy carries only in-frame clones and drops some. The data show more than 250,000 clones, 84% seen once. Material: peripheral blood. This sequence originates from a human donor in a cohort sampled during active COVID-19. The chain has TRBV5-5 and TRBJ1-4; no clear D gene. The CDR3 region is CASSPTGRNFNEKLFF. The CDR3 region has the DNA TGTGCCAGCAGCCCAACGGGGAGGAACTTTAATGAAAAACTGTTTTTT.